The 9 T cell receptor beta chains reported below all come from one sample, sequenced in a study of T cells in Graves' hyperthyroidism and ophthalmopathy. RNA transcripts served as the template for amplifying TCR beta CDR3 regions. Primed by the HTBI set, a first-round RT-PCR was run on the TCR CDR3. Each CDR3 protein is one row after TCRdb ran MiXCR on the multiplex PCR reads. Of roughly 100,000 distinct CDR3 sequences in the sample, roughly 47% were seen once. Material: blood. The source of these receptors is a man aged 35-49 years with Graves' hyperthyroidism.

This clonotype was detected many times. The V and J genes are TRBV7-9 and TRBJ2-7; D gene unclear. The CDR3 runs to 12 residues. Germline CDR1 reads SEHNR; CDR2 reads FQNEAQ (reference sequence). V lost 1 base and J lost 4, with 5 bases in between. The CDR3 DNA sequence: TGTGCCAGCAGCTTAGAAATATACGAGCAGTACTTC. As protein: CASSLEIYEQYF.

This clonotype was seen repeatedly, ten times or more. V is TRBV6-5 and J is TRBJ1-2; D perhaps matches TRBD1 (5 bases). V gave up 6 bases and J gave up 4 bases, with 12 bases separating them. Germline V CDR1 and CDR2: MNHEY, SVGAGI. The CDR3 totals 13 residues. The CDR3 nucleotides are TGTGCCAGCAGACTCCCTGACAGCTATGGCTACACCTTC. It is translated as CASRLPDSYGYTF.

CDR3 residues: CAISEQGQGAHGYTF. CDR3 nucleotides: TGTGCCATCAGTGAGCAAGGGCAGGGGGCGCATGGCTACACCTTC. The rearrangement uses TRBV10-3 and TRBJ1-2, with 8 bases matching TRBD1. The CDR3 sequence is 15 residues long. The V gene end was trimmed by 2 bases and the J gene end by 6 bases; junction bases not matched to a gene: 8. Germline CDR1 ENHRY, CDR2 SYGVKD.

The chain recombines TRBV7-9 with TRBJ2-5, with 7 nucleotides matching TRBD1. Trimming cost V 3 bases and J 9 bases; bases outside gene matches: 16. Germline values: CDR1 SEHNR, CDR2 FQNEAQ (reference sequence). The CDR3 is 16 residues long. CDR3 sequence reads: CASSFWTGRRNQPQYF. Here the CDR3 DNA reads TGTGCCAGCAGCTTCTGGACAGGTCGCCGGAATCAGCCCCAGTACTTC.

The chain couples TRBV10-2 to TRBJ2-1; TRBD2 is a possible D gene (5 bases). V lost 5 bases and J lost 6, with 14 bases in between. Per the germline V gene, CDR1 is WSHSY and CDR2 is SAAADI. The CDR3 totals 14 residues. The CDR3 spells CASSPADGGNEQFF. In DNA form, the CDR3 reads TGCGCCAGCAGTCCAGCGGATGGAGGCAATGAGCAGTTCTTC.

This chain joins TRBV7-2 and TRBJ2-3, with 12 bases aligning to TRBD2. Germline trimming cut 6 bases from V and 3 bases from J; bases unmatched to any gene: 4. The CDR3 extends over 15 amino acids. Germline V gives CDR1 SGHTA, CDR2 FQGNSA. CDR3 sequence (DNA): TGTGCCAGCAGTCTAGCGGGGGGGCCGACAGATACGCAGTATTTT. Protein: CASSLAGGPTDTQYF.

Ten or more counts support this clonotype. This sequence joins TRBV6-5 and TRBJ2-7; D might be TRBD2 (6 bases). V was pared by 2 bases and J by 8 bases, with 10 bases between. CDR3 size: 12 residues. The germline CDR1 and CDR2 sequences are MNHEY and SVGAGI. The CDR3 sequence is CASSYGSGQQYF. The CDR3 bases are TGTGCCAGCAGTTACGGTAGCGGCCAGCAGTACTTC.

The rearrangement links TRBV7-2 to TRBJ2-2; D perhaps matches TRBD2 (6 bases). Trimming left V 1 base short and J 5 bases short, with 11 bases between. CDR1 is SGHTA and CDR2 is FQGNSA in the germline V gene. This CDR3 spans 15 amino acids. CDR3 sequence reads: CASSLGGAGTGELFF. The CDR3 DNA is TGTGCCAGCAGCTTAGGGGGCGCGGGAACCGGGGAGCTGTTTTTT.

J is TRBJ2-3 and V is TRBV24-1; the match to TRBD2 covers 13 bases. The CDR3 sequence is 17 residues long. Germline-derived CDR1 and CDR2 are KGHDR and SFDVKD. The trim removed 5 bases at V and 4 bases at J, leaving 8 bases unmatched. CDR3 coding DNA: TGTGCCACCAGTGGTTCCACTAGCGGGGGGGGCGCAGATACGCAGTATTTT. As protein: CATSGSTSGGGADTQYF.